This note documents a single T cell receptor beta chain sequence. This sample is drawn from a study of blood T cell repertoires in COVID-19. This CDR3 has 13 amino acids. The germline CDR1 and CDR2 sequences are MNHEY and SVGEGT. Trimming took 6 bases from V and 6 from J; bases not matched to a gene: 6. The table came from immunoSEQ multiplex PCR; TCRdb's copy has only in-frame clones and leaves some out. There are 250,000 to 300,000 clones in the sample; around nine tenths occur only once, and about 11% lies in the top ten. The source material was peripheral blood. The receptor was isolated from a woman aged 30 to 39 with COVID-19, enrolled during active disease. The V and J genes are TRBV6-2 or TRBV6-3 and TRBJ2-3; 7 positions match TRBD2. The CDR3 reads CASSWTRSDTQYF. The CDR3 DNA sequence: TGTGCCAGCAGCTGGACTAGGTCTGATACGCAGTATTTT.